Following are 25 T cell receptor beta chains from one sample sequenced in a study of CD8 T cells in ankylosing spondylitis. Broader study findings: Ankylosing spondylitis blood appeared to carry a characteristic TCR beta motif of several highly homologous variants.

No cognate antigen is known for these TCRs. MiXCR, run by TCRdb on the 5' RACE reads, gives a single entry per CDR3 protein. Here the sample spans fewer than 550,000 distinct CDR3 sequences, approximately 5.3% being singletons. Sequencing was done on a sample of blood, either unsorted or a sorted T cell fraction (not recorded which). Receptors originate from a male donor with ankylosing spondylitis.

This clonotype was counted ten times or more. The gene calls are TRBV28 and TRBJ1-4; D might be TRBD1 (6 bases). In germline, CDR1 is MDHEN, CDR2 SYDVKM. The CDR3 is made up of 12 amino acids. The V and J ends lost 5 bases and 8 bases respectively, with 9 bases between them. CDR3 sequence reads: CASSDGTEKLFF. CDR3 sequence (DNA): TGTGCCAGCAGTGATGGGACAGAAAAACTGTTTTTT.

This clonotype was counted at least ten times. The V call is TRBV25-1, the J call TRBJ1-4; no reliable D call. The V gene's germline CDR1 is MGHDK and CDR2 SYGVNS. This CDR3 spans 12 amino acids. V was trimmed by 11 bases and J by 7 bases, leaving 14 bases between them. The CDR3, as DNA: TGTGCCGCCGGATTGGGTCCTGAAAAACTGTTTTTT. It yields the protein CAAGLGPEKLFF.

This clonotype was seen at least ten times. The rearrangement uses TRBV20-1 and TRBJ2-1; weak D call: TRBD2 (6 bases). V shed 3 bases and J shed 3 bases, with 6 bases lying between them. From germline, CDR1 is DFQATT and CDR2 SNEGSKA (reference sequence). The CDR3 loop spans 12 amino acids. The CDR3 sequence is CSASGSYNEQFF. The CDR3 DNA sequence: TGCAGTGCTAGCGGGAGCTACAATGAGCAGTTCTTC.

In this sample, this clonotype turned up many times. This sequence joins TRBV6-2 or TRBV6-3 and TRBJ2-3, with 10 bases that match TRBD1. The CDR3 is 16 amino acids. Germline values: CDR1 MNHEY, CDR2 SVGEGT. V dropped 5 bases and J dropped 4; count of bases not matched to a gene: 9. CDR3 DNA sequence: TGTGCCAGCAGTCGATTAGGGACAGGGGACGCAGATACGCAGTATTTT. Amino acid sequence: CASSRLGTGDADTQYF.

This clonotype was picked up many times. This rearrangement joins TRBV5-1 to TRBJ1-1; D is unclear. The CDR3 loop spans 14 amino acids. The germline CDR1 and CDR2 sequences are SGHRS and YFSETQ. V was trimmed by 4 bases and J by 0 bases, leaving 10 bases between them. Here the CDR3 reads CASSPGSMNTEAFF. In nucleotides, the CDR3 is TGCGCCAGCAGCCCGGGGAGCATGAACACTGAAGCTTTCTTT.

This clonotype was recorded at least ten times. The chain employs TRBV5-1 and TRBJ2-7, with 7 bases identical to TRBD2. This CDR3 is built from 17 residues. With V trimmed by 4 bases and J by 7 bases, 20 bases remained unmatched. The germline gives CDR1 SGHRS, CDR2 YFSETQ. CDR3 amino acids: CASSLLQGGASSMEQYF. The DNA for the CDR3 is TGCGCCAGCAGCCTTCTCCAGGGAGGGGCCTCGTCGATGGAGCAGTACTTC. Combining the CDR3 with reference TRBV5-1 and TRBJ2-7 gives the whole variable domain KAGVTQTPRYLIKTRGQQVTLSCSPISGHRSVSWYQQTPGQGLQFLFEYFSETQRNKGNFPGRFSGRQFSNSRSEMNVSTLELGDSALYLCASSLLQGGASSMEQYFGPGTRLTVT.

In the case of this clonotype: A much larger clone lies a single base off, so this may be a read error. This rearrangement joins TRBV7-7 to TRBJ2-1; D not resolved. This CDR3 is 13 amino acids long. Germline loops: CDR1 SSHAT, CDR2 FNYEAQ (reference sequence). Here the CDR3 DNA reads TGTGCTAGCAGCCCGACTCTGTTAAATGAGCAGTTCTTC. It encodes CASSPTLLNEQFF. Using reference TRBV7-7 and TRBJ2-1 for the parts outside the CDR3, the full variable domain is GAGVSQSPRYKVTKRGQDVTLRCDPISSHATLYWYQQALGQGPEFLTYFNYEAQPDKSGLPSDRFSAERPEGSISTLTIQRTEQRDSAMYRCASSPTLLNEQFFGPGTRLTVL.

This clonotype was counted ten times or more. This chain uses TRBV12-3 or TRBV12-4 with TRBJ1-3, with D perhaps TRBD1 (5 bases). V was clipped by 4 bases and J by 0 bases, with 10 bases between them. This CDR3 is 15 amino acids long. The CDR3 protein is CASSWGSGSGNTIYF. In nucleotides, the CDR3 is TGTGCCAGCAGTTGGGGCTCCGGCTCTGGAAACACCATATATTTT.

This clonotype came up many times. The J gene is TRBJ2-1, the V gene TRBV6-1; D unresolved. The CDR3 is 15 residues long. Trimming cost V 6 bases and J 0 bases, with 12 bases left between them. Germline V CDR1 and CDR2: MNHNS, SASEGT. The CDR3 nucleotides are TGTGCCAGCAGATTAACCGCTGACTCCTACAATGAGCAGTTCTTC. It is translated as CASRLTADSYNEQFF.

This clonotype was counted at least ten times. This chain links TRBV20-1 with TRBJ1-2; D gene unclear. Trimming left V 6 bases short and J 1 base short, with 12 bases between. The CDR3 is 13 residues long. Germline CDR1 reads DFQATT; CDR2 reads SNEGSKA (reference sequence). The CDR3 DNA sequence: TGCAGTGCCCCGCTTTTAGATAACTATGGCTACACCTTC. It is translated as CSAPLLDNYGYTF.

This chain joins TRBV24-1 and TRBJ2-3, with D unresolved. The germline V gene encodes CDR1 KGHDR and CDR2 SFDVKD. The CDR3 is 15 residues long. Trimming stripped 5 bases from V and 0 bases from J, with 11 bases between. CDR3 amino acids: CATSGAGTSTDTQYF. For the CDR3, the DNA is TGTGCCACCAGTGGGGCAGGAACTAGCACAGATACGCAGTATTTT.

In its sample, this clonotype was seen a few times. V gene TRBV6-2 or TRBV6-3 combines with J gene TRBJ2-7; 9 bases line up with TRBD1. The CDR3 consists of 15 residues. The V gene's germline CDR1 is MNHEY and CDR2 SVGEGT. Trimming took 2 bases from V and 1 from J; bases not matched to a gene: 3. In nucleotides, the CDR3 is TGTGCCAGCAGTTACGGGACAGGGTTTTCCTACGAGCAGTACTTC. Translated: CASSYGTGFSYEQYF.

V gene TRBV20-1 combines with J gene TRBJ2-5; 7 positions match TRBD2. V lost 0 bases and J lost 1; bases outside the gene matches: 5. Germline-derived CDR1 and CDR2 are DFQATT and SNEGSKA (reference sequence). This CDR3 is 15 amino acids long. The CDR3 loop reads CSARDARGFQETQYF. CDR3 DNA: TGCAGTGCTAGAGACGCGCGGGGGTTCCAAGAGACCCAGTACTTC.

This chain connects TRBV24-1 to TRBJ2-1; 7 bases line up with TRBD2. The CDR3 covers 17 residues. The junction had 7 bases not matched to a gene; V was cut back by 0 bases and J by 3 bases. Germline values: CDR1 KGHDR, CDR2 SFDVKD. Written as DNA, the CDR3 is TGTGCCACCAGTGATTTGGACCCGACTAGCCGCTACAATGAGCAGTTCTTC. Translating it yields CATSDLDPTSRYNEQFF.

This clonotype showed up many times. J is TRBJ2-5 and V is TRBV5-1, with 9 bases fitting TRBD1. V was clipped by 0 bases and J by 6 bases; unmatched bases: 3. The CDR3 has 14 amino acids. Germline CDR1 reads SGHRS; CDR2 reads YFSETQ. The CDR3 protein is CASSLEGQGKTQYF. The CDR3 DNA reads as TGCGCCAGCAGCTTGGAGGGACAGGGAAAGACCCAGTACTTC.

This clonotype was recorded many times. This sequence joins TRBV5-1 and TRBJ2-1; 8 bases map to TRBD2. This CDR3 is built from 16 residues. Trimming cost V 4 bases and J 7 bases; bases outside gene matches: 13. The germline gives CDR1 SGHRS, CDR2 YFSETQ. The CDR3 nucleotides are TGCGCCAGCAGCCTCACTACTAGCGGCATTGGGAATGAGCAGTTCTTC. This gives the protein CASSLTTSGIGNEQFF. The full variable domain, with the rest looked up from reference TRBV5-1 and TRBJ2-1, is KAGVTQTPRYLIKTRGQQVTLSCSPISGHRSVSWYQQTPGQGLQFLFEYFSETQRNKGNFPGRFSGRQFSNSRSEMNVSTLELGDSALYLCASSLTTSGIGNEQFFGPGTRLTVL.

The sample holds many counts of this clonotype. V is TRBV12-3 or TRBV12-4 and J is TRBJ1-1, with 9 positions matching TRBD1. The V and J ends lost 5 bases and 0 bases, in that order; junction bases with no gene match: 13. This CDR3 contains 18 residues. The CDR3 spells CASSPGTGRERMNTEAFF. Here the CDR3 DNA reads TGTGCCAGCAGTCCCGGGACAGGGAGGGAAAGGATGAACACTGAAGCTTTCTTT.

This clonotype was detected ten times or more. The rearrangement uses TRBV12-3 or TRBV12-4 and TRBJ2-4, with a tentative D call TRBD1 (5 bases). V shed 5 bases and J shed 6 bases, with 23 bases lying between them. This CDR3 has 17 amino acids. CDR3 in amino acids: CASSRSTDPDLPNIQYF. The CDR3 nucleotides read TGTGCCAGCAGTCGATCGACAGACCCAGACCTACCAAACATTCAGTACTTC.

This chain links TRBV5-1 with TRBJ2-2; a possible D gene is TRBD1 (6 bases). The CDR3 is made up of 17 amino acids. The V end lost 0 bases, the J end lost 0 bases, and 12 bases lay between the germline ends. Looked up from germline, CDR1 is SGHRS and CDR2 is YFSETQ. The CDR3 loop is CASSLGTGQPNTGELFF. CDR3 coding DNA: TGCGCCAGCAGCTTGGGGACCGGACAGCCGAACACCGGGGAGCTGTTTTTT.

The rearrangement uses TRBV5-6 and TRBJ2-5, with a weak D call TRBD2 (7 bases). Trimming left V 9 bases short and J 5 bases short, with 20 bases between. The germline gives CDR1 SGHDT, CDR2 YYEEEE. This CDR3 comprises 14 residues. CDR3: CAMSPGGTRETQYF. The CDR3 DNA follows: TGTGCCATGAGCCCCGGGGGGACACGGGAGACCCAGTACTTC.

This clonotype appeared many times. The rearrangement uses TRBV12-3 or TRBV12-4 and TRBJ2-3, with 10 bases matching TRBD1. Trimming cost V 6 bases and J 3 bases; bases outside gene matches: 9. This CDR3 region has 16 residues. The DNA for the CDR3 is TGTGCCAGCAGCCCCTATTGGGACAGGGGAACAGATACGCAGTATTTT. Translation gives CASSPYWDRGTDTQYF.

This clonotype was seen at least ten times. The chain joins TRBV7-8 to TRBJ1-2; D is perhaps TRBD1 (6 bases). Trimming shortened V by 5 bases and J by 4 bases, and 17 bases separated the two germline ends. Germline CDR1 SGHVS, CDR2 FQNEAQ. The CDR3 length is 15 residues. The CDR3 loop is CASSPGTRAVYGYTF. CDR3 sequence (DNA): TGTGCCAGCAGCCCAGGGACAAGAGCGGTCTATGGCTACACCTTC.

This clonotype was observed a handful of times. The junction differs from germline at one of its ends, possibly a read error. The chain joins TRBV7-9 to TRBJ1-4, with D perhaps TRBD1 (5 bases). The CDR3 is 12 amino acids. CDR1 SEHNR and CDR2 FQNEAQ come from the germline V gene (reference sequence). CDR3 in amino acids: CASSFPGGAQSW. The CDR3 region has the DNA TGTGCCAGCAGCTTCCCAGGTGGGGCCCAATCTTGG.

This clonotype has just a few counts. The V gene is TRBV15, the J gene TRBJ2-1, with TRBD1 as a possible D gene (6 bases). V dropped 3 bases and J dropped 7 bases, with 13 bases sitting between them. The CDR3 sequence is 14 residues long. CDR1 is LNHNV, CDR2 YYDKDF, per germline (reference sequence). CDR3 DNA sequence: TGTGCCACCAGCAGCCGTCCTACAGGGAATGAGCAGTTCTTC. Encoded protein: CATSSRPTGNEQFF.

This clonotype was detected ten times or more. The V call is TRBV29-1, the J call TRBJ2-3; 10 bases agree with TRBD1. The CDR3 is made up of 14 amino acids. Germline CDR1 is SQVTM and CDR2 is ANQGSEA. J gave up 4 bases and V 4 bases, and 5 bases lay outside the gene matches. CDR3 in DNA: TGCAGCGTTGTAGTCGGACAGGGGGCAGATACGCAGTATTTT. Translating it yields CSVVVGQGADTQYF.